The 14 T cell receptor beta chains below were found in one sample sequenced in a study of shared clonotypes between healthy human individuals. Sequencing used immunoSEQ multiplex PCR; TCRdb keeps in-frame clones, though not all of them. The sample includes millions of clones, approximately 94% of them seen just once. Selected positively for CCR7 and CD45RO-negative, naive CD8 cells excluded terminally differentiated effector memory CD45RA+ cells. Sequencing used naive CD8+ T cells sorted from blood. These receptors were obtained from a man aged 18 to 30 in good health.

Points on this clone: The sample has other DNA sequences that encode this CDR3 too. The V and J genes are TRBV6-1 and TRBJ2-7; 10 nucleotides agree with TRBD1. V shed 4 bases and J 2 bases; nucleotides not matched to a gene: 5. The CDR3 extends over 15 amino acids. Per the germline V gene, CDR1 is MNHNS and CDR2 is SASEGT. The CDR3 DNA is TGTGCCAGCAGTGTTGGACAGGGGGGAGCCTACGAGCAGTACTTC. Translating it yields CASSVGQGGAYEQYF.

This clone appeared a single time. The V gene is TRBV14, the J gene TRBJ2-7, with 10 nucleotides matching TRBD2. V trimming: 0 bases; J trimming: 4 bases; junction bases outside the gene matches: 6. CDR1 is SGHDN, CDR2 FVKESK, per germline. The length of the CDR3 is 16 residues. CDR3 sequence reads: CASSQDRASGSYEQYF. The DNA for the CDR3 is TGTGCCAGCAGCCAAGATAGGGCTAGCGGGAGTTACGAGCAGTACTTC.

J is TRBJ2-3 and V is TRBV7-8, with 7 bases identical to TRBD1. This CDR3 has 15 residues. Trimming at V came to 5 bases and at J to 3 bases, leaving 8 bases not matched to a gene. In germline, CDR1 is SGHVS, CDR2 FQNEAQ. CDR3 protein: CASSTQGVLTDTQYF. In nucleotides, the CDR3 is TGTGCCAGCAGCACCCAGGGGGTTTTGACAGATACGCAGTATTTT.

The chain has TRBV27 and TRBJ2-5; D ambiguous. Germline CDR1 is MNHEY and CDR2 is SMNVEV (reference sequence). V was trimmed by 3 bases and J by 5 bases, leaving 10 bases between them. This CDR3 contains 13 residues. CDR3 loop: CASSFGRTETQYF. DNA for the CDR3: TGTGCCAGCAGTTTCGGTCGGACGGAGACCCAGTACTTC.

The V and J genes are TRBV5-1 and TRBJ1-6; the D gene is possibly TRBD1 (6 bases). V was trimmed by 4 bases and J by 10 bases, leaving 12 bases between them. Germline CDR1 and CDR2: SGHRS and YFSETQ. The CDR3 sequence is 13 residues long. In DNA form, the CDR3 reads TGCGCCAGCAGCCCGACGGGGGGCTCACCCCTCCACTTT. Protein sequence: CASSPTGGSPLHF.

The genes are TRBV6-1 and TRBJ1-6; maybe TRBD1 (5 bases). The germline V gene encodes CDR1 MNHNS and CDR2 SASEGT. Trimming pared 2 bases from V and 0 bases from J, leaving 11 bases between. CDR3 length equals 17 residues. The CDR3 coding sequence is TGTGCCAGCAGTGAATGGGACTTGAGCTCCTATAATTCACCCCTCCACTTT. Translated, it gives CASSEWDLSSYNSPLHF.

The rearrangement links TRBV6-6 to TRBJ2-7, with a possible D match to TRBD1 (6 bases). V lost 8 bases to trimming and J lost 0 bases, with 11 bases between them. CDR1 and CDR2 from the germline V gene are MNHNY and SVGAGI (reference sequence). The CDR3 runs 13 residues. The CDR3 is CASADRSSYEQYF. The CDR3 bases are TGTGCCAGCGCTGACAGGAGCTCCTACGAGCAGTACTTC.

V gene TRBV6-5 combines with J gene TRBJ2-1; TRBD2 agrees at 10 bases. Per the germline V gene, CDR1 is MNHEY and CDR2 is SVGAGI. Trimming at V came to 2 bases and at J to 4 bases, leaving 2 bases not matched to a gene. The CDR3 covers 15 residues. The CDR3 spells CASSYPSGGYNEQFF. In nucleotides, the CDR3 is TGTGCCAGCAGTTACCCTAGCGGGGGTTACAATGAGCAGTTCTTC.

This chain joins TRBV25-1 and TRBJ2-1; D gene unclear. Per the germline V gene, CDR1 is MGHDK and CDR2 is SYGVNS. Trimming shortened V by 6 bases and J by 7 bases, and 13 bases separated the two germline ends. This CDR3 comprises 13 residues. CDR3 coding DNA: TGTGCCAGCAGCGGACCGGAGATAAATGAGCAGTTCTTC. Translation gives CASSGPEINEQFF.

As for this clone: The sample holds other DNA sequences that translate to the same CDR3. This rearrangement joins TRBV5-6 to TRBJ2-7; the match to TRBD2 covers 9 bases. The CDR3 runs to 14 residues. Germline CDR1 SGHDT, CDR2 YYEEEE. J lost 1 base, V lost 3 bases, and 2 bases had no gene match. The CDR3 loop is CASSSGLASYEQYF. The CDR3 DNA sequence: TGTGCCAGCAGCTCGGGACTAGCATCCTACGAGCAGTACTTC.

The chain joins TRBV5-1 to TRBJ1-2; 7 bases line up with TRBD1. From germline, CDR1 is SGHRS and CDR2 YFSETQ. The CDR3 runs to 15 residues. Trimming removed 7 bases from V and 5 bases from J; junction bases left unmatched: 14. The CDR3 region has the DNA TGCGCCAGCGCCCCAACAGGGGCCGTCCTTTATGGCTACACCTTC. It specifies CASAPTGAVLYGYTF.

This chain joins TRBV25-1 and TRBJ2-4; 7 nucleotides agree with TRBD1. Trimming removed 6 bases from V and 5 bases from J; junction bases left unmatched: 7. In germline, CDR1 is MGHDK, CDR2 SYGVNS. The CDR3 covers 14 residues. In nucleotides, the CDR3 is TGTGCCAGCAGCCCCTCCGGGACAGAAAACATTCAGTACTTC. Translation: CASSPSGTENIQYF.

This clone was observed a single time. The rearrangement uses TRBV5-1 and TRBJ1-2; 7 nucleotides line up with TRBD1. Germline CDR1 is SGHRS and CDR2 is YFSETQ. CDR3 length: 16 residues. J lost 8 bases, V lost 3 bases, and 16 bases had no gene match. The CDR3 coding sequence is TGCGCCAGCAGCTCCACCCCCGAGACAGGGAGGCACGGCTACACCTTC. It specifies CASSSTPETGRHGYTF. Looking up the rest from reference TRBV5-1 and TRBJ1-2 gives the full variable domain: KAGVTQTPRYLIKTRGQQVTLSCSPISGHRSVSWYQQTPGQGLQFLFEYFSETQRNKGNFPGRFSGRQFSNSRSEMNVSTLELGDSALYLCASSSTPETGRHGYTFGSGTRLTVV.

V and J are TRBV5-1 and TRBJ1-1; D gene ambiguous. The CDR3 contains 15 residues. Germline CDR1 SGHRS, CDR2 YFSETQ. The germline V and J ends were trimmed by 1 base and 5 bases, with 15 bases remaining between them. CDR3 region: CASSLKTYVETEAFF. The DNA for the CDR3 is TGCGCCAGCAGCTTGAAGACTTACGTGGAAACTGAAGCTTTCTTT. The entire variable domain, with the rest obtained from reference TRBV5-1 and TRBJ1-1, is as follows: KAGVTQTPRYLIKTRGQQVTLSCSPISGHRSVSWYQQTPGQGLQFLFEYFSETQRNKGNFPGRFSGRQFSNSRSEMNVSTLELGDSALYLCASSLKTYVETEAFFGQGTRLTVV.